This is a list of T cell receptor beta chains from one sample in a study of cytomegalovirus exposure and HLA in healthy donors. Sequencing used immunoSEQ multiplex PCR; TCRdb keeps in-frame clones, though not all of them. The sample records about 200,000 clones, about 82% being singletons. The sample taken for sequencing was PBMCs. Every receptor here comes from a man aged 25-45 years in good health and CMV-seronegative. The CDR3 runs from the conserved cysteine through the conserved F or W. The D gene is left open where the match is weak. Part of the rows lack a size; the others show once, few, many or a class for expanded clones.

NA 15 TRBJ1-2 NA TRBV4-1 TGCGCCAGCAGCCGAGTACATCTGGGCCTCTATGGCTACACCTTC CASSRVHLGLYGYTF
TRBD2 16 TRBJ2-3 once TRBV7-6 TGTGCCAGCAGCCTTGAAAGCGGGGGGGCGCAAGATACGCAGTATTTT CASSLESGGAQDTQYF
NA 15 TRBJ2-2 once TRBV5-4 TGTGCCAGCAGCTTGGAAGGGGCTCGCACCGGGGAGCTGTTTTTT CASSLEGARTGELFF
NA 18 TRBJ2-3 NA TRBV21-1 TGTGCCAGCAGCAAAGCGGAGGATAGAGGATTTAGCACAGATACGCAGTATTTT CASSKAEDRGFSTDTQYF
TRBD1 14 TRBJ2-1 NA TRBV5-1 TGCGCCAGCAGCTCGAGACAGGGGGAAAATGAGCAGTTCTTC CASSSRQGENEQFF
TRBD1 15 TRBJ2-4 few TRBV5-8 TGTGCCAGCAGCGCGGGACAGGGGACGCTGAACATTCAGTACTTC CASSAGQGTLNIQYF
TRBD1 15 TRBJ1-2 once TRBV7-6 TGTGCCAGCAGCTTGGGGACAGGGGGCACCTATGGCTACACCTTC CASSLGTGGTYGYTF
TRBD1 17 TRBJ2-5 NA TRBV19 TGTGCCAGTAGTATAGTGGGGACAGGGGCGATCTCGGAGACCCAGTACTTC CASSIVGTGAISETQYF
TRBD1 16 TRBJ2-2 NA TRBV7-2 TGTGCCAGCAGCTTAGGACGGACAGGGAACACCGGGGAGCTGTTTTTT CASSLGRTGNTGELFF
TRBD1 14 TRBJ1-2 once TRBV2 TGTGCCAGCAGTATTACAGGGGGCAGGTATGGCTACACCTTC CASSITGGRYGYTF
TRBD2 15 TRBJ2-3 NA TRBV9 TGTGCCAGCAATCTAGCGGGGGGGATCACAGATACGCAGTATTTT CASNLAGGITDTQYF
NA 14 TRBJ2-7 NA TRBV6-6 TGTGCCAGCAGTTACGCCGGACAGCCTCTCGAGCAGTACTTC CASSYAGQPLEQYF
TRBD1 14 TRBJ1-1 NA TRBV18 TGTGCCAGCTCACCCCGGACAGGGGACACTGAAGCTTTCTTT CASSPRTGDTEAFF
TRBD1 16 TRBJ1-4 NA TRBV19 TGTGCCAGTAGTATACCGACAGGGACCCGTGGGGAAAAACTGTTTTTT CASSIPTGTRGEKLFF
NA 16 TRBJ2-3 few TRBV5-1 TGCGCCAGCAGCTTGGGAGGGATTCCTAGCACAGATACGCAGTATTTT CASSLGGIPSTDTQYF
TRBD1 14 TRBJ1-1 NA TRBV6-1 TGTGCCAGCAGTTGGGACAGCATGAACACTGAAGCTTTCTTT CASSWDSMNTEAFF
NA 14 TRBJ1-2 NA TRBV5-6 TGTGCCAGCAGGCTCCGGCGGGGGGGAGATGGCTACACCTTC CASRLRRGGDGYTF
NA 14 TRBJ2-7 NA TRBV7-2 TGTGCCAGCAGCTCCCCCATGGAGCTACACGAGCAGTACTTC CASSSPMELHEQYF
NA 14 TRBJ1-6 once TRBV28 TGTGCCAGCAGTTCAGGGGCTGGAAATTCACCCCTCCACTTT CASSSGAGNSPLHF
NA 11 TRBJ1-1 few TRBV6-4 TGTGCCAGCTCCAGCGGGGGGGAGGCTTTCTTT CASSSGGEAFF
TRBD2 16 TRBJ2-3 NA TRBV2 TGTGCCAGCAGCCGCGGGGGACTAGCGGGGGGAGATACGCAGTATTTT CASSRGGLAGGDTQYF
NA 13 TRBJ1-3 NA TRBV9 TGTGCCAGCAGCCCTAACTCTGGAAACACCATATATTTT CASSPNSGNTIYF
TRBD1 15 TRBJ2-7 NA TRBV28 TGTGCCAGCAGAGATCCATCCGGGACAGCCTACGAGCAGTACTTC CASRDPSGTAYEQYF
NA 14 TRBJ2-1 NA TRBV2 TGTGCCAGCAGCGCAGGGGTTTCCTACAATGAGCAGTTCTTC CASSAGVSYNEQFF
NA 14 TRBJ1-5 NA TRBV15 TGTGCCACCAGCTTCCGCCCGGACAACCCGCCCCAGCATTTT CATSFRPDNPPQHF
TRBD1 13 TRBJ2-7 NA TRBV19 TGTGCCAAATTCCGGGACAGGGGCTACGAGCAGTACTTC CAKFRDRGYEQYF
NA 13 TRBJ1-4 few TRBV2 TGTGCCAGCAATAAAGGGACAACTGAAAAACTGTTTTTT CASNKGTTEKLFF
NA 15 TRBJ2-1 NA TRBV27 TGTGCTAGCAGTTGGAGGGGTAGCTCCTACAATGAGCAGTTCTTC CASSWRGSSYNEQFF
NA 15 TRBJ2-6 once TRBV7-9 TGTTCCAGCTCCGGGACAAGCTCTGGGGCCAACGTCCTGACTTTC CSSSGTSSGANVLTF
NA 13 TRBJ2-2 NA TRBV11-2 TGTGCCAGCAGCGCCGGCGGGGCCGGGGAGCTGTTTTTT CASSAGGAGELFF
NA 11 TRBJ1-5 NA TRBV20-1 TGCAGTGCAGGGGAGGGCAAGCCCCAGCATTTT CSAGEGKPQHF
TRBD1 16 TRBJ1-1 once TRBV14 TGTGCCAGCAGCCAAGAGACAGGGGCGAGGTGGACTGAAGCTTTCTTT CASSQETGARWTEAFF
NA 14 TRBJ2-7 NA TRBV6-5 TGTGCCAGCAGTTCCGAGGGAGGCTCCTACGAGCAGTACTTC CASSSEGGSYEQYF
NA 15 TRBJ1-2 NA TRBV13 TGTGCCAGCAGCTTAGCCTTGGGGGGGGGCTCTGATTACACCTTC CASSLALGGGSDYTF
NA 15 TRBJ2-7 once TRBV5-6 TGTGCCAGCAGCGTCCGGGACTTGGGCTACTACGTGCAGTACTTC CASSVRDLGYYVQYF
NA 18 TRBJ2-5 NA TRBV18 TGTGCCAGCTCACCACCGTCCCGGGGGGCCCCTCACCAAGAGACCCAGTACTTC CASSPPSRGAPHQETQYF
NA 14 TRBJ2-7 NA TRBV4-3 TGCGCCAGCAGCCATTGGCCCCGGGAGTGGGAGCAGTACTTC CASSHWPREWEQYF
TRBD1 12 TRBJ2-5 NA TRBV29-1 TGCAGCGTGGGGACAGGGGAGGAGACCCAGTACTTC CSVGTGEETQYF
TRBD1 15 TRBJ1-3 NA TRBV5-1 TGCGCCAGCAGCTTGTATACGGGACAGGGAAACACCATATATTTT CASSLYTGQGNTIYF
TRBD1 19 TRBJ1-1 NA TRBV28 TGTGCCAGCAGTCTGGACAGGGGGAATTCACAAATAATGAACACTGAAGCTTTCTTT CASSLDRGNSQIMNTEAFF
TRBD2 19 TRBJ2-2 NA TRBV13 TGTGCCAGCAGCCCTGGACTAGCGGGGGGGCTAAGGAACACCGGGGAGCTGTTTTTT CASSPGLAGGLRNTGELFF
NA 13 TRBJ1-5 NA TRBV6-5 TGTGCCAGCAGTCTTCCAGGGGACGGGCCCCAGCATTTT CASSLPGDGPQHF
NA 16 TRBJ1-1 NA TRBV4-2 TGTGCCAGCAGTTACGGCAGGGTGATACTGAACACTGAAGCTTTCTTT CASSYGRVILNTEAFF
NA 14 TRBJ2-2 NA TRBV6-5 TGTGCCAGCAGTTACAGGGGAACAGGCGGGGAGCTGTTTTTT CASSYRGTGGELFF
TRBD2 15 TRBJ2-1 few TRBV5-1 TGCGCCAGCCAAATAAGCGGGGGGACGTACAATGAGCAGTTCTTC CASQISGGTYNEQFF
TRBD2 17 TRBJ2-1 NA TRBV4-3 TGCGCCAGCAGCCAAGCGCCGGGACTAGGCTTTAAGGATGAGCAGTTCTTC CASSQAPGLGFKDEQFF
TRBD2 15 TRBJ2-1 NA TRBV27 TGTGCCAGCAGTTTTCGGGGGGGCAACTACAATGAGCAGTTCTTC CASSFRGGNYNEQFF
TRBD1 12 TRBJ1-2 NA TRBV29-1 TGCAGCGGCTCCTCTGGGACAGCGGGCTACACCTTC CSGSSGTAGYTF
TRBD2 15 TRBJ2-7 NA TRBV27 TGTGCCAGCAGTCCGACTAGCGGGGGACCCTACGAGCAGTACTTC CASSPTSGGPYEQYF